This is a list of T cell receptor beta chains from one sample in a study of CD8+ T cells in alopecia areata. Repertoires were generated with immunoSEQ multiplex PCR, while TCRdb's copy carries only in-frame clones and drops some. The data show under 300,000 clones, with roughly 63% seen just once and about 0.89% held by the top ten. The input for sequencing was CD4+ T cells sorted from blood, taken around week 54, from a patient treated with tofacitinib. These receptor sequences come from a human donor with alopecia areata. Both conserved end residues are part of each CDR3. A D gene is named only where the DNA matches it firmly. Clone size is not always given. Where it is, it says once, few, many or a class for expanded clones.

j_gene | abundance | v_gene | d_gene | CDR3nt | CDR3aa
TRBJ2-6 | - | TRBV7-3 | - | TGTGCCAGCAGCCTCAGACGGCATGGGACCAACGTCCTGACTTTC | CASSLRRHGTNVLTF
TRBJ2-5 | - | TRBV7-9 | - | TGTGCCAGCAGCTTAGGGCGGTGGCAAGAGACCCAGTACTTC | CASSLGRWQETQYF
TRBJ1-1 | - | TRBV30 | - | TGTGCCTGGAATCTAGGGACACAGAACACTGAAGCTTTCTTT | CAWNLGTQNTEAFF
TRBJ2-3 | few | TRBV5-1 | - | TGCGCCAGCAGCTTGGCAGGGTCCGGAGATACGCAGTATTTT | CASSLAGSGDTQYF
TRBJ2-1 | - | TRBV29-1 | TRBD2 | TGCAGCGTCTCTAGCGGATGGGCCTCCTACAATGAGCAGTTCTTC | CSVSSGWASYNEQFF
TRBJ1-2 | - | TRBV20-1 | - | TGCAGTGCCGAAAGGGAGAATGGCTACACCTTC | CSAERENGYTF
TRBJ2-7 | - | TRBV11-2 | TRBD2 | TGTGCCAGCAGCCCTTCGGGGGGGAGCGAGCAGTACTTC | CASSPSGGSEQYF
TRBJ2-1 | once | TRBV29-1 | TRBD2 | TGCAGCGCCCGACTAGCGGGGGGGAACAATGAGCAGTTCTTC | CSARLAGGNNEQFF
TRBJ2-4 | few | TRBV13 | TRBD1 | TGTGCCAGCAGCTGGGACAGCAGCATTCAGTACTTC | CASSWDSSIQYF
TRBJ2-1 | - | TRBV7-3 | - | TGTGCCAGCAGCTTAACAGGCTCCTACAATGAGCAGTTCTTC | CASSLTGSYNEQFF
TRBJ2-5 | - | TRBV29-1 | - | TGCAGCGTGCGTGGTGTCGGAGAGACCCAGTACTTC | CSVRGVGETQYF
TRBJ1-1 | - | TRBV4-2 | - | TGTGCCAGCAGCCAAGATTTACGGGGCACGGTGGGTGGTTATGAAGCTTTCTTT | CASSQDLRGTVGGYEAFF
TRBJ1-2 | - | TRBV5-1 | - | TGCGCCAGCAGCTTGGATGTGACAGGCGGCGGCTACACCTTC | CASSLDVTGGGYTF
TRBJ2-1 | - | TRBV29-1 | TRBD2 | TGCAGCGTTCGGACTAGCGGGAATGAGCAGTTCTTC | CSVRTSGNEQFF
TRBJ1-2 | - | TRBV30 | - | TGTGCCTGGAGCTCCTTGGGCGGCTATGGCTACACCTTC | CAWSSLGGYGYTF
TRBJ1-2 | few | TRBV29-1 | - | TGCAGCGTTGAAGATCTGGGGCGTCATGACTATGGCTACACCTTC | CSVEDLGRHDYGYTF
TRBJ2-6 | few | TRBV6-5 | - | TGTGCCAGCACCCTCGCCTCTGGGGCCAACGTCCTGACTTTC | CASTLASGANVLTF
TRBJ1-1 | once | TRBV30 | TRBD1 | TGTGCCTGGAGTACCATGGGACAGGGGGACACTGAAGCTTTCTTT | CAWSTMGQGDTEAFF
TRBJ1-1 | - | TRBV20-1 | - | TGCAGTGCTAGAGTTAACACTGAAGCTTTCTTT | CSARVNTEAFF
TRBJ1-1 | few | TRBV30 | - | TGTGCCTGGAGTTCCGGGGGGCTCATGAACACTGAAGCTTTCTTT | CAWSSGGLMNTEAFF
TRBJ1-2 | - | TRBV5-1 | - | TGCGCCAGCAGCTTGATCGGCCGTACTGATGAGGGGGGCTACACCTTC | CASSLIGRTDEGGYTF
TRBJ2-3 | - | TRBV9 | - | TGTGCCAGCAGCGCCGGGACTCTCACAGATACGCAGTATTTT | CASSAGTLTDTQYF
TRBJ2-1 | - | TRBV5-1 | - | TGCGCCAGCAGCCCTCTCACGTCCTACAATGAGCAGTTCTTC | CASSPLTSYNEQFF
TRBJ1-6 | - | TRBV25-1 | - | TGTGCCAGCAGTGGCGACGGCTCCTATTCACCCCTCCACTTT | CASSGDGSYSPLHF
TRBJ2-7 | - | TRBV10-3 | - | TGTGCCATCGGTGCTGAGTCCTACGAGCAGTACTTC | CAIGAESYEQYF
TRBJ1-4 | - | TRBV29-1 | - | TGCAGCGTTCTCCAGATTGCAACTAATGAAAAACTGTTTTTT | CSVLQIATNEKLFF
TRBJ1-6 | - | TRBV30 | - | TGTGCCTGGAGTGGGCAGAGCTCCTATAATTCACCCCTCCACTTT | CAWSGQSSYNSPLHF
TRBJ2-2 | - | TRBV29-1 | TRBD1 | TGCAGCGGGCGTGGACAGGGAAATGGCGGGGAGCTGTTTTTT | CSGRGQGNGGELFF
TRBJ2-7 | - | TRBV9 | - | TGTGCCAGCAGCTTCCGGGACTCCGACTACGAGCAGTACTTC | CASSFRDSDYEQYF
TRBJ2-5 | - | TRBV25-1 | - | TGTGCCAGCAGTCTAAGGTCACGAGAGACCCAGTACTTC | CASSLRSRETQYF
TRBJ2-5 | - | TRBV2 | - | TGTGCCAGCAGTGTCATCGGGTCGGAGACCCAGTACTTC | CASSVIGSETQYF
TRBJ2-2 | few | TRBV5-1 | TRBD2 | TGCGCCAGCAGCTATGCAGGGAGGGACACCGGGGAGCTGTTTTTT | CASSYAGRDTGELFF
TRBJ1-1 | few | TRBV29-1 | TRBD1 | TGCAGCGTCCCGGGACAGGGGGCTTGGGCTTTCTTT | CSVPGQGAWAFF
TRBJ2-3 | - | TRBV7-9 | - | TGTGCCAGCAGCGCTGGACAGCGAGACACAGATACGCAGTATTTT | CASSAGQRDTDTQYF
TRBJ1-1 | - | TRBV5-1 | - | TGCGCCAGCAGCGAATCAGGGACGAGGACTGAAGCTTTCTTT | CASSESGTRTEAFF
TRBJ2-5 | - | TRBV30 | TRBD2 | TGTGCCTGGACAGGACTAGCCAAAGAGACCCAGTACTTC | CAWTGLAKETQYF